Shown below are 18 T cell receptor beta chains from a single sample sequenced in a study of T-cell memory formation after mild COVID-19. TCRdb reprocessed the 5' RACE reads with MiXCR, giving one entry per CDR3 protein. Here the sample spans under 250,000 distinct CDR3 sequences, about 9.2% being singletons. The sequenced material came from PBMCs or a T cell subset sorted from them (not recorded which). These TCRs come from a man younger than 30 who had mild COVID-19 (a few samples of this study predate the infection). Cell type and time point are not known.

The gene calls are TRBV20-1 and TRBJ2-3; D might be TRBD1 or TRBD2, each matching 5 bases. The length of the CDR3 is 12 residues. Germline V lookup: CDR1 DFQATT, CDR2 SNEGSKA (reference sequence). The germline V and J ends were trimmed by 5 bases and 4 bases, with 10 bases remaining between them. The CDR3 nucleotides read TGCAGTGCTTGGGACGGACCAGATACGCAGTATTTT. Translated, it gives CSAWDGPDTQYF.

The chain couples TRBV3-1 to TRBJ2-7, with D perhaps TRBD1 or TRBD2 (6 bases each). Trimming removed 2 bases from V and 2 bases from J, with 10 bases in between. The germline CDR1 and CDR2 sequences are LGHDT and YNNKEL (reference sequence). CDR3 length: 14 amino acids. CDR3 coding DNA: TGTGCCAGCAGCCAAAGAGGGGGGCCCTACGAGCAGTACTTC. This gives the protein CASSQRGGPYEQYF.

In its sample, this clonotype was seen many times. The V call is TRBV7-9, the J call TRBJ1-4; D gene ambiguous. The germline CDR1 and CDR2 sequences are SEHNR and FQNEAQ (reference sequence). This CDR3 is 11 amino acids long. Trimming pared 3 bases from V and 7 bases from J, leaving 3 bases between. In DNA, the CDR3 is TGTGCCAGCAGCTTTAGTGAAAAACTGTTTTTT. This codes for CASSFSEKLFF.

A few counts support this clonotype. The chain is built from TRBV4-3 and TRBJ2-7; D gene ambiguous. Germline loops: CDR1 LGHNA, CDR2 YSLEER. The CDR3 consists of 15 residues. V lost 1 base and J 0 bases, leaving 10 bases between the germline ends. The DNA for the CDR3 is TGCGCCAGCAGCCAAGCTGGGGATAGCTCCTACGAGCAGTACGTC. It yields the protein CASSQAGDSSYEQYV.

This chain links TRBV12-3 or TRBV12-4 with TRBJ1-2, with 8 bases lining up with TRBD1. The CDR3 totals 14 residues. J was trimmed by 1 base and V by 6 bases; bases with no gene match: 4. The CDR3 coding sequence is TGTGCCAGCAGCCACAGGGGGATTAACTATGGCTACACCTTC. It is translated as CASSHRGINYGYTF.

The chain carries TRBV12-3 or TRBV12-4 and TRBJ2-1; D call uncertain. V lost 6 bases and J 8 bases, leaving 14 bases between the germline ends. This CDR3 spans 13 amino acids. CDR3 DNA sequence: TGTGCCAGCAGCCCCCCGCCGGGCCATGAGCAGTTCTTC. Translation gives CASSPPPGHEQFF.

There are many counts of this clonotype. The chain is built from TRBV20-1 and TRBJ1-1, with 7 bases aligning to TRBD1. The CDR3 contains 14 residues. Germline values: CDR1 DFQATT, CDR2 SNEGSKA (reference sequence). J gave up 0 bases and V 5 bases, and 6 bases lay outside the gene matches. Here the CDR3 DNA reads TGCAGTGCTCGATCCGGGACAGTGAACACTGAAGCTTTCTTT. Translation gives CSARSGTVNTEAFF.

This sequence joins TRBV2 and TRBJ1-5; 7 positions match TRBD1. This CDR3 contains 15 residues. Germline V gene lookup returns CDR1 SNHLY and CDR2 FYNNEI. V gave up 2 bases and J gave up 5 bases; unmatched junction bases: 6. The CDR3 DNA is TGTGCCAGCAGTGAAACTACAGGGGTGTATCAGCCCCAGCATTTT. As protein: CASSETTGVYQPQHF.

This clonotype was seen repeatedly, ten times or more. The chain carries TRBV18 and TRBJ2-5; no firm D call. The CDR3 is 13 amino acids. Germline V CDR1 and CDR2: KGHSH, LQKENI. V gave up 10 bases and J gave up 2 bases, with 14 bases separating them. This chain's CDR3 is CATASQSQETQYF. CDR3 coding DNA: TGTGCCACCGCCTCACAGTCGCAAGAGACCCAGTACTTC.

This clonotype was counted only a few times. This chain joins TRBV12-3 or TRBV12-4 and TRBJ2-1, with 10 bases lining up with TRBD2. V lost 1 base to trimming and J lost 9 bases; unmatched junction nucleotides: 3. The CDR3 has 14 amino acids. The CDR3 DNA sequence: TGTGCCAGCAGTTTAGTAGCGGGGGGCGTTGAGCAGTTCTTC. It is translated as CASSLVAGGVEQFF.

V gene TRBV4-3 combines with J gene TRBJ2-2, with 12 bases aligning to TRBD2. Per the germline V gene, CDR1 is LGHNA and CDR2 is YSLEER. The CDR3 is made up of 17 amino acids. V shed 6 bases and J 5 bases; nucleotides not matched to a gene: 10. The CDR3 here is CASRPTSGGLGTGELFF. The CDR3 coding sequence is TGCGCCAGCAGGCCGACTAGCGGGGGCCTGGGGACCGGGGAGCTGTTTTTT.

In its sample, this clonotype was seen many times. The CDR3: CASSPGTGANQPQHF. CDR3 nucleotides: TGCGCCAGCAGCCCCGGGACAGGAGCTAATCAGCCCCAGCATTTT. V is TRBV5-1 and J is TRBJ1-5; TRBD1 matches at 8 bases. Germline V gene lookup returns CDR1 SGHRS and CDR2 YFSETQ. J gave up 4 bases and V 4 bases, and 7 bases lay outside the gene matches. The CDR3 contains 15 residues. Complete variable domain (other parts from reference TRBV5-1 and TRBJ1-5): KAGVTQTPRYLIKTRGQQVTLSCSPISGHRSVSWYQQTPGQGLQFLFEYFSETQRNKGNFPGRFSGRQFSNSRSEMNVSTLELGDSALYLCASSPGTGANQPQHFGDGTRLSIL.

This clonotype has just a few counts. The chain couples TRBV4-2 to TRBJ1-4; D is uncertain. V lost 0 bases and J lost 0, with 11 bases in between. CDR1 and CDR2 (germline): LGHNA, YNFKEQ. The CDR3 runs to 17 residues. The CDR3 loop reads CASSQDQGSSTNEKLFF. The CDR3 DNA reads as TGTGCCAGCAGCCAAGATCAAGGGTCCTCAACTAATGAAAAACTGTTTTTT.

Only a few counts were recorded for this clonotype. The rearrangement uses TRBV2 and TRBJ1-4; D is undetermined. CDR1 and CDR2 from the germline V gene are SNHLY and FYNNEI. The germline V and J ends were trimmed by 3 bases and 7 bases, with 3 bases remaining between them. The CDR3 length is 11 residues. The CDR3 nucleotides read TGTGCCAGCAGTGAGGGTGAAAAACTGTTTTTT. Translation: CASSEGEKLFF.

Ten or more counts support this clonotype. The chain has TRBV5-1 and TRBJ1-1; D gene ambiguous. Germline CDR1 is SGHRS and CDR2 is YFSETQ. This CDR3 is built from 14 residues. The germline V and J ends were trimmed by 3 bases and 0 bases, with 9 bases remaining between them. CDR3 sequence: CASSYAGMNTEAFF. CDR3 nucleotide sequence: TGCGCCAGCAGCTACGCCGGAATGAACACTGAAGCTTTCTTT.

At least ten counts were recorded for this clonotype. The chain couples TRBV28 to TRBJ2-3; weak D call: TRBD1 (5 bases). The CDR3 is made up of 15 amino acids. Germline lookup yields CDR1 MDHEN and CDR2 SYDVKM. V dropped 6 bases and J dropped 0 bases, with 13 bases sitting between them. CDR3 nucleotides: TGTGCCAGCAGCTTTGGTGGGGCTAGCACAGATACGCAGTATTTT. It is translated as CASSFGGASTDTQYF. Variable domain in full (rest from reference TRBV28 and TRBJ2-3): DVKVTQSSRYLVKRTGEKVFLECVQDMDHENMFWYRQDPGLGLRLIYFSYDVKMKEKGDIPEGYSVSREKKERFSLILESASTNQTSMYLCASSFGGASTDTQYFGPGTRLTVL.

A few counts support this clonotype. V is TRBV7-2 and J is TRBJ1-6; D not resolved. This CDR3 region has 13 residues. V was pared by 1 base and J by 6 bases, with 4 bases between. Germline CDR1 and CDR2: SGHTA and FQGNSA. CDR3 loop: CASSLVVNSPLHF. As DNA, the CDR3 is TGTGCCAGCAGCTTAGTGGTTAATTCACCCCTCCACTTT.

In its sample, this clonotype was seen a few times. The rearrangement uses TRBV20-1 and TRBJ1-5; 9 positions match TRBD1. The germline gives CDR1 DFQATT, CDR2 SNEGSKA (reference sequence). This CDR3 comprises 16 residues. V lost 2 bases, J lost 3 bases, and 8 bases stayed unmatched. Here the CDR3 reads CSARPPGQGLNQPQHF. The CDR3 DNA sequence: TGCAGTGCTAGACCCCCGGGACAGGGACTCAATCAGCCCCAGCATTTT.